Shown below are 8 T cell receptor beta chains from a single sample sequenced in a study of shared T cell receptors in the human thymus. Generated by immunoSEQ multiplex PCR, the TCRdb table keeps only in-frame clones and is missing some. Of hundreds of thousands of clones detected, around 87% appear once; the ten largest clones hold under 0.01%. This sample also belongs to another study, concerning human thymus T cells.

Material for sequencing was thymocytes. These receptors all come from a boy under two years old with a congenital heart defect.

This clone has a single count. The chain is built from TRBV9 and TRBJ2-1, with TRBD2 matching over 9 bases. Losses at the gene ends were 0 bases for V and 9 bases for J; bases not matched to a gene: 7. The CDR3 sequence is 15 residues long. Germline V lookup: CDR1 SGDLS, CDR2 YYNGEE. This CDR3 is CASSVGSGGTLEQFF. The CDR3 nucleotides are TGTGCCAGCAGCGTAGGAAGCGGGGGGACGCTTGAGCAGTTCTTC. Full variable domain (missing parts from reference TRBV9 and TRBJ2-1): DSGVTQTPKHLITATGQRVTLRCSPRSGDLSVYWYQQSLDQGLQFLIQYYNGEERAKGNILERFSAQQFPDLHSELNLSSLELGDSALYFCASSVGSGGTLEQFFGPGTRLTVL.

This chain uses TRBV19 with TRBJ2-1; TRBD1 matches 10 bases. CDR1 is LNHDA and CDR2 is SQIVND in the germline V gene (reference sequence). The CDR3 is made up of 15 amino acids. The trim removed 3 bases at V and 7 bases at J, leaving 6 bases unmatched. The CDR3 loop is CASSIDRGRRNEQFF. CDR3 nucleotide sequence: TGTGCCAGTAGTATCGACAGGGGGCGCAGAAATGAGCAGTTCTTC.

The chain combines TRBV27 with TRBJ2-1; possible D gene TRBD1, 5 bases. Trimming removed 4 bases from V and 7 bases from J, with 14 bases in between. The CDR3 consists of 14 residues. Germline loops: CDR1 MNHEY, CDR2 SMNVEV (reference sequence). CDR3 DNA: TGTGCCAGCAGTTCGGAAACCAAGGGGAATGAGCAGTTCTTC. Protein: CASSSETKGNEQFF.

This clone was detected only a few times. The rearrangement uses TRBV19 and TRBJ2-7; 10 bases are a match to TRBD2. Losses at the gene ends were 5 bases for V and 6 bases for J; bases not matched to a gene: 13. The V gene's germline CDR1 is LNHDA and CDR2 SQIVND (reference sequence). This CDR3 has 16 residues. CDR3 nucleotide sequence: TGTGCCAGTAGTCCGGGCCCTAGCGGGAGCAATCGCGAGCAGTACTTC. The encoded protein is CASSPGPSGSNREQYF.

This chain links TRBV6-1 with TRBJ2-2; D possibly corresponds to TRBD2 (5 bases). Germline values: CDR1 MNHNS, CDR2 SASEGT. The V end lost 11 bases, the J end lost 4 bases, and 11 bases lay between the germline ends. The CDR3 contains 12 residues. CDR3 sequence reads: CASLALTGELFF. The CDR3 DNA sequence: TGTGCCTCTCTAGCTCTCACCGGGGAGCTGTTTTTT.

The rearrangement links TRBV28 to TRBJ1-1; 7 nucleotides agree with TRBD1. Germline CDR1 and CDR2: MDHEN and SYDVKM. The CDR3 consists of 18 residues. V shed 2 bases, J shed 0 bases, and the junction held 12 bases outside the gene matches. In nucleotides, the CDR3 is TGTGCCAGCAGTTTACCGGCGGGACAGAGAGGGATGAACACTGAAGCTTTCTTT. Translation gives CASSLPAGQRGMNTEAFF.

The chain is built from TRBV19 and TRBJ2-7, with D perhaps matching TRBD2 (6 bases). Germline values: CDR1 LNHDA, CDR2 SQIVND (reference sequence). This CDR3 has 18 residues. V lost 1 base and J lost 0, with 19 bases in between. The CDR3 DNA reads TGTGCCAGTAGTATAGGTGGCGGGACCTCAAGCTCCTCCTACGAGCAGTACTTC. This sequence encodes CASSIGGGTSSSSYEQYF.

The rearrangement links TRBV29-1 to TRBJ2-1; 16 bases match TRBD2. Germline assignment: CDR1 SQVTM and CDR2 ANQGSEA. Trimming at V came to 5 bases and at J to 3 bases, leaving 4 bases not matched to a gene. The CDR3 has 16 residues. For the CDR3, the DNA is TGCAGCGTTCACGGGACTAGCGGGAGGGTCTACAATGAGCAGTTCTTC. It translates to CSVHGTSGRVYNEQFF.